The text below deals with one T cell receptor beta chain. Clones were sequenced by immunoSEQ multiplex PCR, and TCRdb holds only the in-frame ones, with some missing. The data show 150,000 or so clones, approximately 93% seen once. This CDR3 contains 13 residues. The V end was cut by 1 base, the J end by 4 bases, with 5 bases between. Germline V gene sequence: CDR1 KGHSH, CDR2 LQKENI. This entry is derived from a study of control samples from healthy donors and cancer patients. The sequence was collected from a woman in her thirties or forties in good health. Sequenced sample: blood. This chain links TRBV18 with TRBJ1-5; D ambiguous. The CDR3 nucleotides are TGTGCCAGCTCACCACTCCGGAATCAGCCCCAGCATTTT. This translates into CASSPLRNQPQHF.